Each of the 13 T cell receptor beta chains below was sequenced from the same sample in a study of CD8 T cells in Susac syndrome. Random hexamers were used to reverse transcribe roughly 0.45 to 1 ug of RNA. TCRdb itself ran the immunoSEQ multiplex PCR reads through MiXCR, one entry per CDR3 protein. Counted here are under 20,000 distinct CDR3 sequences, around 96% occurring once; the ten biggest clones make up roughly 0.23%. Sequenced sample: CD8+ T cells from PBMCs. The receptor source for this set is a human donor in good health.

The rearrangement uses TRBV27 and TRBJ2-1, with 8 bases identical to TRBD2. V was clipped by 7 bases and J by 8 bases; unmatched bases: 16. Germline CDR1 is MNHEY and CDR2 is SMNVEV (reference sequence). The CDR3 has 16 amino acids. This CDR3 is CASTSVGGVLMDEQFF. DNA of the CDR3: TGTGCCAGCACCTCTGTCGGGGGGGTGTTAATGGATGAGCAGTTCTTC.

The chain couples TRBV6-6 to TRBJ1-1; no definite D call. The germline V and J ends were trimmed by 2 bases and 8 bases, with 6 bases remaining between them. The CDR3 contains 11 residues. Germline V gene lookup returns CDR1 MNHNY and CDR2 SVGAGI (reference sequence). CDR3 sequence reads: CASSYEEEAFF. The CDR3 DNA sequence: TGTGCCAGCAGTTACGAGGAGGAAGCTTTCTTT.

The chain couples TRBV12-3 or TRBV12-4 to TRBJ2-1; TRBD2 is a possible D gene (6 bases). The CDR3 loop spans 17 amino acids. V gave up 4 bases and J gave up 6 bases, with 22 bases separating them. The CDR3 region is CASSSPPGGVDSNEQFF. The CDR3 coding sequence is TGTGCCAGCAGTTCACCCCCCGGGGGAGTCGATTCCAATGAGCAGTTCTTC.

The gene calls are TRBV6-2 or TRBV6-3 and TRBJ2-3; TRBD2 agrees at 9 bases. The trim removed 2 bases at V and 3 bases at J, leaving 9 bases unmatched. CDR1 MNHEY and CDR2 SVGEGT come from the germline V gene. The CDR3 extends over 17 amino acids. CDR3 bases: TGTGCCAGCAGTTACCGGGAGACTAGCGGATATACAGATACGCAGTATTTT. Residues: CASSYRETSGYTDTQYF.

This rearrangement joins TRBV29-1 to TRBJ2-1, with unresolved D. CDR3 size: 14 residues. Trimming removed 4 bases from V and 5 bases from J, with 15 bases in between. Germline V CDR1 and CDR2: SQVTM, ANQGSEA. The CDR3, as DNA: TGCAGCGTTGGGTATCTAGGGTTGGACAATGAGCAGTTCTTC. This sequence encodes CSVGYLGLDNEQFF.

The chain joins TRBV12-3 or TRBV12-4 to TRBJ2-2; possible D gene TRBD2, 5 bases. This CDR3 spans 14 amino acids. Trimming left V 6 bases short and J 9 bases short, with 17 bases between. CDR3 sequence (DNA): TGTGCCAGCAGCCCAACCTTTAGCGTCAGGGAGCTGTTTTTT. Protein: CASSPTFSVRELFF.

CDR3 DNA sequence: TGCAGTGCCCAGGGGTGGGAAAAACTGTTTTTT. The encoded protein is CSAQGWEKLFF. The V and J genes are TRBV20-1 and TRBJ1-4; possible D gene TRBD1, 6 bases. This CDR3 has 11 amino acids. Trimming cost V 6 bases and J 8 bases, with 10 bases left between them. CDR1 is DFQATT, CDR2 SNEGSKA, per germline (reference sequence).

The rearrangement joins TRBV6-6 to TRBJ2-7; no firm D call. The CDR3 length is 13 residues. The V gene lost 1 base and the J gene lost 3 bases, with 7 bases spanning the gap. Germline CDR1 reads MNHNY; CDR2 reads SVGAGI (reference sequence). The CDR3 is CASSYYRNYEQYF. In DNA, the CDR3 is TGTGCCAGCAGTTACTACCGAAACTACGAGCAGTACTTC.

The rearrangement joins TRBV7-8 to TRBJ1-2; D may be TRBD1 (5 bases). The CDR3 runs 16 residues. Trimming took off 1 base at V and 4 bases at J, with 16 bases between the two ends. Germline V lookup: CDR1 SGHVS, CDR2 FQNEAQ. This chain's CDR3 is CASSLESAGGFYGYTF. The CDR3 DNA follows: TGTGCCAGCAGCTTAGAGTCGGCTGGGGGGTTCTATGGCTACACCTTC. Full variable domain (outside the CDR3, taken from reference TRBV7-8 and TRBJ1-2): GAGVSQSPRYKVAKRGQDVALRCDPISGHVSLFWYQQALGQGPEFLTYFQNEAQLDKSGLPSDRFFAERPEGSVSTLKIQRTQQEDSAVYLCASSLESAGGFYGYTFGSGTRLTVV.

This clonotype was detected only once. The CDR3 loop reads CASSVLGDDTEAFF. CDR3 sequence (DNA): TGTGCCAGCAGCGTTCTGGGGGATGACACTGAAGCTTTCTTT. The chain recombines TRBV7-6 with TRBJ1-1; possibly TRBD1 for D (5 bases). Per germline, CDR1 SGHVS and CDR2 FNYEAQ. The CDR3 has 14 residues. V was cut by 5 bases and J by 3 bases, with 13 bases left in between. Together with reference TRBV7-6 and TRBJ1-1, the CDR3 gives the full variable domain: GAGVSQSPRYKVTKRGQDVALRCDPISGHVSLYWYRQALGQGPEFLTYFNYEAQQDKSGLPNDRFSAERPEGSISTLTIQRTEQRDSAMYRCASSVLGDDTEAFFGQGTRLTVV.

The chain has TRBV3-1 and TRBJ2-5; 8 bases are shared with TRBD2. CDR3 length equals 17 residues. V trimming: 7 bases; J trimming: 2 bases; junction bases outside the gene matches: 15. The V gene's germline CDR1 is LGHDT and CDR2 YNNKEL (reference sequence). CDR3 sequence (DNA): TGTGCCAGCACCCGTAAGAGACAGCGGGAGATTCAAGAGACCCAGTACTTC. Translation: CASTRKRQREIQETQYF.

The chain uses TRBV18 and TRBJ1-3; D might be TRBD1 (6 bases). V lost 2 bases and J lost 0, with 14 bases in between. The CDR3 sequence is 17 residues long. The germline V gene encodes CDR1 KGHSH and CDR2 LQKENI. In DNA form, the CDR3 reads TGTGCCAGCTCACCATCCGGGGGGCCGAGCTCTGGAAACACCATATATTTT. Its protein is CASSPSGGPSSGNTIYF.

V gene TRBV30 combines with J gene TRBJ2-1; D may be TRBD2 (6 bases). In germline, CDR1 is GTSNPN, CDR2 SVGIG (reference sequence). V lost 0 bases, J lost 9 bases, and 12 bases lay in between. The CDR3 is 13 amino acids. CDR3 sequence reads: CAWSVLGGSEQFF. The CDR3, as DNA: TGTGCCTGGAGTGTACTGGGGGGAAGTGAGCAGTTCTTC.